Included here is one T cell receptor (beta chain) sequence, with context. Its antigen is as yet unknown. Lung cancer patients with chemo-refractory metastatic non-small-cell disease were given focal radiation plus CTLA-4 blockade with ipilimumab. The sample is drawn from a study of radiotherapy plus CTLA-4 blockade in lung cancer. About the research overall: Objective responses were observed in approximately 20% of patients, and disease control was achieved by approximately 32%.

The method was immunoSEQ multiplex PCR; TCRdb's version includes in-frame clones alone and lacks a portion of them. This sample has 80,000 to 100,000 clones, with approximately 75% found just once. Study results and limitations: Reportedly, early blood T cell clone dynamics best predicted response, with interferon-beta. Clones derived from tumor TCRs expanded in blood after radiotherapy plus ipilimumab.

CDR1 is WSHSY, CDR2 SAAADI, per germline. The CDR3 sequence is 17 residues long. Trimming at V came to 4 bases and at J to 2 bases, leaving 5 bases not matched to a gene. The receptor was isolated from a human donor with non-small cell lung cancer who had a partial response to radiotherapy plus ipilimumab. Some clones in this sample may be carry-over from other donors' samples. The chain employs TRBV10-2 and TRBJ2-4; TRBD2 agrees at 13 bases. Material: peripheral blood, obtained from a patient treated with radiotherapy plus ipilimumab. CDR3: CASSGRTSGSSKNIQYF. CDR3 bases: TGCGCCAGCAGTGGGAGGACTAGCGGGAGTTCCAAAAACATTCAGTACTTC.